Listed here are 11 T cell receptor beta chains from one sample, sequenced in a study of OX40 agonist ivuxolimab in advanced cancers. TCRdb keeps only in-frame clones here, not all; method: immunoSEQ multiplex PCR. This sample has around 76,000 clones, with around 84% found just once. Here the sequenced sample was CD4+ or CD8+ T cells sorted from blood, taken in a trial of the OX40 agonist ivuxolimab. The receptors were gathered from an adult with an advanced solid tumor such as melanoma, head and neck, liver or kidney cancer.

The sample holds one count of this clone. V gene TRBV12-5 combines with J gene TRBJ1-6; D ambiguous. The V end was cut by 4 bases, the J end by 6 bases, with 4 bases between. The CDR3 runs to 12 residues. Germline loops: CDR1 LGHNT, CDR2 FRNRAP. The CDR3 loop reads CASGSVNSPLHF. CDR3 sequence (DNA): TGTGCTAGTGGTTCCGTTAATTCACCCCTCCACTTT.

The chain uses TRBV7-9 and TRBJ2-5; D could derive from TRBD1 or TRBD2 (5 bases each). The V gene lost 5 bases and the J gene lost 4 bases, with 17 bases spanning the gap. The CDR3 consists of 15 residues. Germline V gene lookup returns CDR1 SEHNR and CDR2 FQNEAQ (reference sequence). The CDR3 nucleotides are TGTGCCAGCAGCGCCGGGACCCCGGGACGAGAGACCCAGTACTTC. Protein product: CASSAGTPGRETQYF.

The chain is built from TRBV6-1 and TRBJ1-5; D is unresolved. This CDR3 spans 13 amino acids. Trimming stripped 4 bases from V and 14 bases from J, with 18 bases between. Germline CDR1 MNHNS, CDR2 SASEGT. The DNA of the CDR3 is TGTGCCAGCAGTGTAGACATCGGATACTCGAAGCATTTT. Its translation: CASSVDIGYSKHF.

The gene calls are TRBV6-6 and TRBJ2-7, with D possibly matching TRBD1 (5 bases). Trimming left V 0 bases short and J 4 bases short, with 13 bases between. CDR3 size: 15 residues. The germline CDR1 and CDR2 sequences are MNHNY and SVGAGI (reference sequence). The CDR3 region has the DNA TGTGCCAGCAGTTACTCAGGGGCGCAACCTTACGAGCAGTACTTC. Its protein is CASSYSGAQPYEQYF.

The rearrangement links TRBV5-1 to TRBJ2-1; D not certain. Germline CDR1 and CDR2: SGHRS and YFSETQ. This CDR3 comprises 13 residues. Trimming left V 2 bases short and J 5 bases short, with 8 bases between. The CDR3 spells CASSLNGNNEQFF. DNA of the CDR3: TGCGCCAGCAGCTTAAACGGAAACAATGAGCAGTTCTTC.

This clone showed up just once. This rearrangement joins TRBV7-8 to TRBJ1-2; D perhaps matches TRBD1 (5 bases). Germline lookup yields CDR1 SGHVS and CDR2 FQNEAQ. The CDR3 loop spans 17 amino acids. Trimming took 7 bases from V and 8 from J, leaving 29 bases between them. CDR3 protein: CASTLDVDSRREMGYTF. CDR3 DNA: TGTGCCAGCACCCTTGATGTGGACTCTCGCAGGGAAATGGGCTACACCTTC.

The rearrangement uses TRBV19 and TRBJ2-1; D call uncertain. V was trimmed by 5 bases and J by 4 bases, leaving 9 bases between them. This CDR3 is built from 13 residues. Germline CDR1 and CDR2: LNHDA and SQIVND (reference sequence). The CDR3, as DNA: TGTGCCAGTAGTGGAGCTCTTTACAATGAGCAGTTCTTC. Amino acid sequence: CASSGALYNEQFF. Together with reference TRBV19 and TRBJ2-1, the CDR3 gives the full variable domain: DGGITQSPKYLFRKEGQNVTLSCEQNLNHDAMYWYRQDPGQGLRLIYYSQIVNDFQKGDIAEGYSVSREKKESFPLTVTSAQKNPTAFYLCASSGALYNEQFFGPGTRLTVL.

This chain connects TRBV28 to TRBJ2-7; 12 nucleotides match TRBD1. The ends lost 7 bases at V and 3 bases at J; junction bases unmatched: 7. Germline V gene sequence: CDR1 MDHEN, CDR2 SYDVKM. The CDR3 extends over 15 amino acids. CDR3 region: CASIPRDRGLYEQYF. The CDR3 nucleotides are TGTGCCAGCATCCCCCGGGACAGGGGGCTCTACGAGCAGTACTTC.

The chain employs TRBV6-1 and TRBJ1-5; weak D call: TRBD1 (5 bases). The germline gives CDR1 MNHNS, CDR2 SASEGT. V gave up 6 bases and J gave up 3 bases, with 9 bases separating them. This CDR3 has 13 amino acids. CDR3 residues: CASRQGPNQPQHF. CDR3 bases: TGTGCCAGCAGGCAGGGCCCCAATCAGCCCCAGCATTTT.

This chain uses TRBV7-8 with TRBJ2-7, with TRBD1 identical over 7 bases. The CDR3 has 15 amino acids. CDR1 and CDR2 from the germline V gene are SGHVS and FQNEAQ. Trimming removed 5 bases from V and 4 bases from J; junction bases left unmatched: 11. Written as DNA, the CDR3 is TGTGCCAGCAGCACTCAGGGGGTCGTGGAGTACGAGCAGTACTTC. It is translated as CASSTQGVVEYEQYF.

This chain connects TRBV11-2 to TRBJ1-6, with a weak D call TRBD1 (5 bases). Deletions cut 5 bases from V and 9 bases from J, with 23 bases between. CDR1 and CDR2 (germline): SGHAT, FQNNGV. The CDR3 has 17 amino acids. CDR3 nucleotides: TGTGCCAGCAGCCGCCTTGGGGCAGGGAACCGCGGTTCACCCCTCCACTTT. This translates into CASSRLGAGNRGSPLHF.